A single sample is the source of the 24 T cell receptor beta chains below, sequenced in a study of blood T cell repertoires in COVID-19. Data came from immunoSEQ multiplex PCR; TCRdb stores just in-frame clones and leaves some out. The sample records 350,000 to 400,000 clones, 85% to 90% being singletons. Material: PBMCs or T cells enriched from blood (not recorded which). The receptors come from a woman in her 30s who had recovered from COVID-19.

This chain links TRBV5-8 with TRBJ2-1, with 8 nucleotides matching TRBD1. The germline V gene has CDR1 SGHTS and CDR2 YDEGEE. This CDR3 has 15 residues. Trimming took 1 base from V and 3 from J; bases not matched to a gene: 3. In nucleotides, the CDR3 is TGTGCCAGCAGCTTGAGAGGACAGGGCTACAATGAGCAGTTCTTC. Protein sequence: CASSLRGQGYNEQFF.

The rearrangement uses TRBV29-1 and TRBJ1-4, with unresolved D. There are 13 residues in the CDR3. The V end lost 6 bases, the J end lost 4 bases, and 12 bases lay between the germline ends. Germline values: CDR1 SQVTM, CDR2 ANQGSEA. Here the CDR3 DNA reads TGCAGCGTCTCGGGGTCCTATAATGAAAAACTGTTTTTT. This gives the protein CSVSGSYNEKLFF.

CDR3 loop: CASNPLTGGSSYEQYF. CDR3 DNA: TGCGCCAGCAACCCTTTGACAGGGGGATCGTCCTACGAGCAGTACTTC. This chain connects TRBV10-1 to TRBJ2-7; 9 positions agree with TRBD1. J lost 1 base, V lost 7 bases, and 11 bases had no gene match. The V gene's germline CDR1 is WNHNN and CDR2 SYGVQD (reference sequence). The CDR3 loop spans 16 amino acids.

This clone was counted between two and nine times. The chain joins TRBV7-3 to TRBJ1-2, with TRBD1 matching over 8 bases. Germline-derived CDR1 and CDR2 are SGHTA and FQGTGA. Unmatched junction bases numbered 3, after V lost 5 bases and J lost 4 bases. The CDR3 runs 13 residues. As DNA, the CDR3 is TGTGCCAGCAGCCCAGACAGGGGCTATGGCTACACCTTC. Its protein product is CASSPDRGYGYTF.

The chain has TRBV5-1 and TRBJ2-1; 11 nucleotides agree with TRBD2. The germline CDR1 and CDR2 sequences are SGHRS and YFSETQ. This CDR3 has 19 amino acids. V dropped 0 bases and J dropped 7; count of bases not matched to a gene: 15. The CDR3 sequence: CASSLDPPELAGVSNEQFF. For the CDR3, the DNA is TGCGCCAGCAGCTTGGATCCCCCGGAACTAGCGGGAGTATCTAATGAGCAGTTCTTC.

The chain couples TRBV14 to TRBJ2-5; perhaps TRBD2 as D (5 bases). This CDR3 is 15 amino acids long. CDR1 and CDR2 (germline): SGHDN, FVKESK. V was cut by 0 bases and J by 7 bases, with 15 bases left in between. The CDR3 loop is CASSQDTSPLRTQYF. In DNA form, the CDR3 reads TGTGCCAGCAGCCAAGATACTAGTCCATTACGGACCCAGTACTTC.

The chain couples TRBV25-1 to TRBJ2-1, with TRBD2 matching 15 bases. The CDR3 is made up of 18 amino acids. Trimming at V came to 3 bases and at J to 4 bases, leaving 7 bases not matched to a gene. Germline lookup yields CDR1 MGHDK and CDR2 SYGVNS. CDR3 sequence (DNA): TGTGCCAGCAGTGATCCCCTGGGACTAGCGGGAGGTTACAATGAGCAGTTCTTC. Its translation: CASSDPLGLAGGYNEQFF.

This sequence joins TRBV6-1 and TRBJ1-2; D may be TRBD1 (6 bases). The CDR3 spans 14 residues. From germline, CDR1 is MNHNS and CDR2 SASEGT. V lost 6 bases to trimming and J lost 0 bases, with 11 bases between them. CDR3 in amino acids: CASSPQGANYGYTF. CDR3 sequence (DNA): TGTGCCAGCAGCCCACAGGGAGCTAACTATGGCTACACCTTC.

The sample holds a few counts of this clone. CDR3 sequence reads: CASSEQGIKYGYTF. CDR3 coding DNA: TGTGCCAGCAGTGAACAGGGAATTAAGTATGGCTACACCTTC. The chain links TRBV2 to TRBJ1-2; maybe TRBD1 (5 bases). This CDR3 is 14 amino acids long. Trimming removed 2 bases from V and 5 bases from J, with 12 bases in between. CDR1 and CDR2 from the germline V gene are SNHLY and FYNNEI.

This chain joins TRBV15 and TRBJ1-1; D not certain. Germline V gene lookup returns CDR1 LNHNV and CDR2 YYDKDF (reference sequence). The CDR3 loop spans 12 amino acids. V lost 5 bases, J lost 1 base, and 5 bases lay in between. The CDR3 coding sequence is TGTGCCACCAGCCATAGGAACACTGAAGCTTTCTTT. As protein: CATSHRNTEAFF.

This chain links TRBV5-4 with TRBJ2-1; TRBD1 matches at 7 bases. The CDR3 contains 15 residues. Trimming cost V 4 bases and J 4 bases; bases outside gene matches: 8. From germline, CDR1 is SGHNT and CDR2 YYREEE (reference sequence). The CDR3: CASSEGGPLYNEQFF. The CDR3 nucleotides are TGTGCCAGCAGCGAAGGGGGCCCCCTTTACAATGAGCAGTTCTTC. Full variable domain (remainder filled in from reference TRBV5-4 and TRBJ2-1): ETGVTQSPTHLIKTRGQQVTLRCSSQSGHNTVSWYQQALGQGPQFIFQYYREEENGRGNFPPRFSGLQFPNYSSELNVNALELDDSALYLCASSEGGPLYNEQFFGPGTRLTVL.

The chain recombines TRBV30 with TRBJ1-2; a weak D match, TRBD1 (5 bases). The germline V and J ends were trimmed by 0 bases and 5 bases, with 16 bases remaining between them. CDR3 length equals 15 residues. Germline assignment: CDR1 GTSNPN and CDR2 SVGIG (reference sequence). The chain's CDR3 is CAWSVDASGDYGYTF. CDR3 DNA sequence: TGTGCCTGGAGTGTAGACGCTTCGGGGGATTATGGCTACACCTTC.

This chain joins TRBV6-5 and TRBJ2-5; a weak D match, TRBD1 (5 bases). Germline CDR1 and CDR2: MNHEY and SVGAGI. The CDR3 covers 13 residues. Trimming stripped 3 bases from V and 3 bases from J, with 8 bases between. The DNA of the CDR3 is TGTGCCAGCAGTTATGCCAGGGAAGAGACCCAGTACTTC. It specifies CASSYAREETQYF.

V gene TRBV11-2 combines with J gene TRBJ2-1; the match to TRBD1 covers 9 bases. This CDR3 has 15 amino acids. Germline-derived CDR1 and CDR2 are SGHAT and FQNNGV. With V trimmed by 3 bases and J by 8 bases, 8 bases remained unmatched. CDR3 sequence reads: CASSFLDRGGYEQFF. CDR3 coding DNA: TGTGCCAGCAGCTTCTTGGACAGGGGTGGGTATGAGCAGTTCTTC.

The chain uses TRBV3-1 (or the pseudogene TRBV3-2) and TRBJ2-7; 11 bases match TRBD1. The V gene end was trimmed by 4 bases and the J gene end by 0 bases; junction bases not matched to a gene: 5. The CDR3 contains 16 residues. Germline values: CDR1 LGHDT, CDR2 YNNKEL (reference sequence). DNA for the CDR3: TGTGCCAGCAGCCGGCCCGGGACAGGGGGCTCCTACGAGCAGTACTTC. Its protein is CASSRPGTGGSYEQYF.

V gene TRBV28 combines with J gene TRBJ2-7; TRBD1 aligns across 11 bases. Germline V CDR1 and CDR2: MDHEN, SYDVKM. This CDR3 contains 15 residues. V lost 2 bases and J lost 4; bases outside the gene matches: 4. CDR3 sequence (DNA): TGTGCCAGCAGTTTAAAAGGACAGGGGGCGTACGAGCAGTACTTC. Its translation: CASSLKGQGAYEQYF.

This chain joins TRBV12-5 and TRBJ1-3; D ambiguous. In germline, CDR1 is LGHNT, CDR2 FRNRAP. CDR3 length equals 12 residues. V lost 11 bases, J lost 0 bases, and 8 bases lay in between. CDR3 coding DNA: TGTGCTGCGAGGAGCTCTGGAAACACCATATATTTT. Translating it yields CAARSSGNTIYF.

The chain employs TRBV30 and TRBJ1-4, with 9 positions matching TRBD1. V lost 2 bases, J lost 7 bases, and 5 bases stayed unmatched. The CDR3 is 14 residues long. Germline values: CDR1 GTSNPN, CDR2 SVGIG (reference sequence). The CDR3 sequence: CAWSTGGSGEKLFF. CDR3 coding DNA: TGTGCCTGGAGTACAGGGGGCTCAGGTGAAAAACTGTTTTTT.

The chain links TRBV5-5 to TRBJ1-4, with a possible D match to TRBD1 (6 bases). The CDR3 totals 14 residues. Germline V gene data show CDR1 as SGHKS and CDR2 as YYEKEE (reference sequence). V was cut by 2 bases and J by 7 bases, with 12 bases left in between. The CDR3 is CASSFTRGGEKLFF. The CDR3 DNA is TGTGCCAGCAGCTTTACCCGAGGGGGTGAAAAACTGTTTTTT.

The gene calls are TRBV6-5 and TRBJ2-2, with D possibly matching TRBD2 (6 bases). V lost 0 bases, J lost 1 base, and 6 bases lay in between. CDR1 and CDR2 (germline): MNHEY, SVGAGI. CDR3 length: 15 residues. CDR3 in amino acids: CASSYSGGNTGELFF. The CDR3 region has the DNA TGTGCCAGCAGTTACTCGGGGGGGAACACCGGGGAGCTGTTTTTT.

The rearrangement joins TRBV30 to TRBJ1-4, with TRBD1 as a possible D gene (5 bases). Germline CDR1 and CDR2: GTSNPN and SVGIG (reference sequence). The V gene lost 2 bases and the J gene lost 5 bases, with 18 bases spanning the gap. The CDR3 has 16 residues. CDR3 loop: CAWSRWQGKGNEKLFF. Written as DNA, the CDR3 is TGTGCCTGGAGTAGATGGCAGGGAAAGGGCAATGAAAAACTGTTTTTT.

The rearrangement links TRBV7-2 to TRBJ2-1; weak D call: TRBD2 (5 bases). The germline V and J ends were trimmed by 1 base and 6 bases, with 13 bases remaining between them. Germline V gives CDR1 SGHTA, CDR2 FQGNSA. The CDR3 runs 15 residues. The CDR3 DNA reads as TGTGCCAGCAGCTTAGAACTAGAATTCACCAATGAGCAGTTCTTC. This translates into CASSLELEFTNEQFF. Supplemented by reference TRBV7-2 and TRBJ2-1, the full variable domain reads GAGVSQSPSNKVTEKGKDVELRCDPISGHTALYWYRQSLGQGLEFLIYFQGNSAPDKSGLPSDRFSAERTGGSVSTLTIQRTQQEDSAVYLCASSLELEFTNEQFFGPGTRLTVL.

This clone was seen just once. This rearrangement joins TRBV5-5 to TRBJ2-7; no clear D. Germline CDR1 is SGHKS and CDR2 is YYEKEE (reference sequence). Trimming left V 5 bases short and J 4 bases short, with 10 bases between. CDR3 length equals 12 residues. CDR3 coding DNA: TGTGCCAGCAGGCTAACCGCGTACGAGCAGTACTTC. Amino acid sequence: CASRLTAYEQYF.

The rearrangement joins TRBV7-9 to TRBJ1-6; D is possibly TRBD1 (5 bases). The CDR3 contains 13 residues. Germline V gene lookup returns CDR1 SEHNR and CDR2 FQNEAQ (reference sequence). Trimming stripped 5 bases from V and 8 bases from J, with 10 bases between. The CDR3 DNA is TGTGCCAGCAGCGCCCAGACAGATTCACCCCTCCACTTT. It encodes CASSAQTDSPLHF.